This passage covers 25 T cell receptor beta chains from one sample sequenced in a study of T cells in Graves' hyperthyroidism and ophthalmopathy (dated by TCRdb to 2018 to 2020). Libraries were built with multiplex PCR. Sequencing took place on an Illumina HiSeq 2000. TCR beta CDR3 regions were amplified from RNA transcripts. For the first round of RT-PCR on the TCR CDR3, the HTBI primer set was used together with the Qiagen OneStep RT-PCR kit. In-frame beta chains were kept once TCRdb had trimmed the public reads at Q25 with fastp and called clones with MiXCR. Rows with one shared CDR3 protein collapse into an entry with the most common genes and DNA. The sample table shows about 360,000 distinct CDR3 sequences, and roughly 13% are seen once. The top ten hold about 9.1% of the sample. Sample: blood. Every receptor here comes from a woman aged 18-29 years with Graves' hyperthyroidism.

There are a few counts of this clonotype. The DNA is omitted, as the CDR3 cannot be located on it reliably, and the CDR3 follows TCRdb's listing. This CDR3 reads CASSSGGVFGNGELFF. The chain recombines TRBV11-2 with TRBJ2-2; the tabulated D call, TRBD1, remains unverified against the DNA. CDR1 SGHAT and CDR2 FQNNGV come from the germline V gene. Ends included, the CDR3 has 16 residues.

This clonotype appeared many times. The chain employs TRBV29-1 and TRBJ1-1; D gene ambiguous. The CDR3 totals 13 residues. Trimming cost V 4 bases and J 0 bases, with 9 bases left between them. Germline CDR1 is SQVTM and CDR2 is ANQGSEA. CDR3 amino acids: CSVGGVMNTEAFF. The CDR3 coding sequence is TGCAGCGTTGGCGGCGTTATGAACACTGAAGCTTTCTTT.

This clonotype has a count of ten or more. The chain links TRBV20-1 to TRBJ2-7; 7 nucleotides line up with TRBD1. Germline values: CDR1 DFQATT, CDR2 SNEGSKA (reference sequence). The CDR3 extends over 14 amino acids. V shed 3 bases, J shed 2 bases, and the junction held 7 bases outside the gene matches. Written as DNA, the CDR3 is TGCAGTGCTAGGACACAGGGGCGGCCCTACGAGCAGTACTTC. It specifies CSARTQGRPYEQYF.

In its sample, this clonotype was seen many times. The DNA of the CDR3 is TGTGCCAGCACCGGGAACAGTGGGGGGTCTGAAAAACTGTTTTTT. Its protein is CASTGNSGGSEKLFF. The chain uses TRBV2 and TRBJ1-4, with D possibly being TRBD1 (5 bases). Germline CDR1 and CDR2: SNHLY and FYNNEI. Trimming took 7 bases from V and 7 from J, leaving 19 bases between them. CDR3 length equals 15 residues.

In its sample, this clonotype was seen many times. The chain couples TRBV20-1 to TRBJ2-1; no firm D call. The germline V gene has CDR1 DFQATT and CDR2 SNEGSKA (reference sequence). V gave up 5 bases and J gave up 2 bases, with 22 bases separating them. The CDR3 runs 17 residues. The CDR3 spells CSALKGPIASPYNEQFF. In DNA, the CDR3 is TGCAGTGCTCTAAAAGGCCCGATAGCTTCTCCCTACAATGAGCAGTTCTTC.

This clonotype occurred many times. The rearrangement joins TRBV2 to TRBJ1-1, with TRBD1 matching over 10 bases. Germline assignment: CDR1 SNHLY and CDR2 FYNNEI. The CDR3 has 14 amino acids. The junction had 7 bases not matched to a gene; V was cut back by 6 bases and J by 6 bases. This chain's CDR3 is CASRKTGGLSEAFF. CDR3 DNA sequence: TGTGCCAGCAGAAAGACAGGGGGCCTCTCTGAAGCTTTCTTT.

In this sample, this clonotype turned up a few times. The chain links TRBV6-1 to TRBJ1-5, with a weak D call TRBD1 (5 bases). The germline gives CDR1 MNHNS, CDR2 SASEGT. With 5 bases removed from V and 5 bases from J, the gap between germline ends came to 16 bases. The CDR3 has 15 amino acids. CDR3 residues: CASSRSREVYQPQHF. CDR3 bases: TGTGCCAGCAGTCGCTCCAGGGAAGTTTATCAGCCCCAGCATTTT.

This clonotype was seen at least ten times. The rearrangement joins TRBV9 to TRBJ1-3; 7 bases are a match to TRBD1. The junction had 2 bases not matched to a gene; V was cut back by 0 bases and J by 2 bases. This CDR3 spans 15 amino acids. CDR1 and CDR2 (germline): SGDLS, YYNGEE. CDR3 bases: TGTGCCAGCAGCGTAGATGACAGGGCTGGAAACACCATATATTTT. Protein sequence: CASSVDDRAGNTIYF. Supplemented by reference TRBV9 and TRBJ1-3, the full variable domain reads DSGVTQTPKHLITATGQRVTLRCSPRSGDLSVYWYQQSLDQGLQFLIQYYNGEERAKGNILERFSAQQFPDLHSELNLSSLELGDSALYFCASSVDDRAGNTIYFGEGSWLTVV.

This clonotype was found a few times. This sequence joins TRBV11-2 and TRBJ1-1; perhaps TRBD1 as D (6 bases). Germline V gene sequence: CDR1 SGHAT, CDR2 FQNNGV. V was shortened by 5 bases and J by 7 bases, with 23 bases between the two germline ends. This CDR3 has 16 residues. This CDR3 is CASSPVTGQLRVEAFF. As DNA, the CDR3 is TGTGCCAGCAGCCCTGTAACCGGACAGCTAAGGGTTGAAGCTTTCTTT.

The CDR3 region is CASSYSSMTNQPQHF. In DNA, the CDR3 is TGTGCCAGCAGTTACTCGTCGATGACCAATCAGCCCCAGCATTTT. The chain joins TRBV6-2 or TRBV6-3 to TRBJ1-5; no firm D call. Germline CDR1 is MNHEY and CDR2 is SVGEGT. Trimming removed 0 bases from V and 3 bases from J, with 9 bases in between. There are 15 residues in the CDR3.

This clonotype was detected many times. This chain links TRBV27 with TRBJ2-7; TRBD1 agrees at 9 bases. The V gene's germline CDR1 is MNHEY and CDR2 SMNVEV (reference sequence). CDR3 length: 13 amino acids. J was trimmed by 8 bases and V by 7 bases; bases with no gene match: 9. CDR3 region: CASNRGTGGKQYF. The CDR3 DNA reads TGTGCCAGCAACCGGGGAACAGGGGGCAAGCAGTACTTC.

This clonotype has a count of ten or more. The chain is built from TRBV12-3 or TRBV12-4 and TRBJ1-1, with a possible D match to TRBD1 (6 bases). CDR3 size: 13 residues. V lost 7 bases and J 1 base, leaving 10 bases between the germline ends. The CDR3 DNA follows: TGTGCCAGCACGGACAGTAGGAACACTGAAGCTTTCTTT. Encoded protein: CASTDSRNTEAFF.

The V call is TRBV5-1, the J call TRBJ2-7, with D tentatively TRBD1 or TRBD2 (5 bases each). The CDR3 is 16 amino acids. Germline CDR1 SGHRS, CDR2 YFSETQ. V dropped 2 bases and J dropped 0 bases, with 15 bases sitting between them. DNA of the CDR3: TGCGCCAGCAGCTTCAAACGCCCGGGGCGCTCCTACGAGCAGTACTTC. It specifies CASSFKRPGRSYEQYF.

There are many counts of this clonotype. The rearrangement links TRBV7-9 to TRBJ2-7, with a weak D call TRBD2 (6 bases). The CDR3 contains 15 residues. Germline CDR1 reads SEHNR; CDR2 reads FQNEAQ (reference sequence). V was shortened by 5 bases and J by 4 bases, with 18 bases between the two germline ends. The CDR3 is CASSPTGTPVYEQYF. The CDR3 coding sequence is TGTGCCAGCAGCCCGACCGGGACTCCCGTTTACGAGCAGTACTTC.

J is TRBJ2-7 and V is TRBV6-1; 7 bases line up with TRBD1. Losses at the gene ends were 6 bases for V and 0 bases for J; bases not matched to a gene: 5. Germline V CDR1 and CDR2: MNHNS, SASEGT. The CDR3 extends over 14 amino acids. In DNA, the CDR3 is TGTGCCAGCAGCGACAGGGACCTCTCCTACGAGCAGTACTTC. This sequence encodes CASSDRDLSYEQYF.

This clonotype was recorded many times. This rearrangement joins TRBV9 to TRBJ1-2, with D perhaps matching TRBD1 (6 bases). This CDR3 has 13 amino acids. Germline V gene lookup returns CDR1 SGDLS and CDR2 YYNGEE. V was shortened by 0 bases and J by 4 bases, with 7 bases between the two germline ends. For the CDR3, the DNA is TGTGCCAGCAGCGTAGAGGACAGCTATGGCTACACCTTC. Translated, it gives CASSVEDSYGYTF.

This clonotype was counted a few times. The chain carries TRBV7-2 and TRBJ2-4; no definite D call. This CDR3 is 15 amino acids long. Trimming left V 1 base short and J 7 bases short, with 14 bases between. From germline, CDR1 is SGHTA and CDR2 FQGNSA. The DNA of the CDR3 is TGTGCCAGCAGCTTAGTTAGGCAGCTCGGGAACATTCAGTACTTC. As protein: CASSLVRQLGNIQYF.

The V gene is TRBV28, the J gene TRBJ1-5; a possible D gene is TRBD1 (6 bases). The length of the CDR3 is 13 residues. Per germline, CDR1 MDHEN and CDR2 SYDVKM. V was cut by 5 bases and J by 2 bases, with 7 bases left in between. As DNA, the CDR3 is TGTGCCAGCAGTAACAGGGGCAATCAGCCCCAGCATTTT. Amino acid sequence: CASSNRGNQPQHF.

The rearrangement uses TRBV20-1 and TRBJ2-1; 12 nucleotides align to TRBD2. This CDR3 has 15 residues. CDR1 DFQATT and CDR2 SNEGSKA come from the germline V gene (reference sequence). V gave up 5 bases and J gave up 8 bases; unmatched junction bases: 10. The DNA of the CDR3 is TGCAGTGCTTGGCCCCGACTAGCGGGAGCGGATGAGCAGTTCTTC. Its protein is CSAWPRLAGADEQFF.

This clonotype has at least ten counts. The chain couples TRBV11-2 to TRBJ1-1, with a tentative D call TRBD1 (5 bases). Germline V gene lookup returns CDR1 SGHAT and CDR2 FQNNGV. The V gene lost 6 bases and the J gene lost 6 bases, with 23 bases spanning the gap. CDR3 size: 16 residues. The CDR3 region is CASSPLLEGRAAEAFF. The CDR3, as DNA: TGTGCCAGCAGTCCCCTCCTGGAGGGGCGGGCGGCTGAAGCTTTCTTT.

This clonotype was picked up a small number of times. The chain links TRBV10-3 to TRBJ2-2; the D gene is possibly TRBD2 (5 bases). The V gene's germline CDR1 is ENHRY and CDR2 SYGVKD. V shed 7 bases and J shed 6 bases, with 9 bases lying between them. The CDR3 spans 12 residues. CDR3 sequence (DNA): TGTGCCATCACGGGCGGGTCCGGGGAGCTGTTTTTT. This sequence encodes CAITGGSGELFF.

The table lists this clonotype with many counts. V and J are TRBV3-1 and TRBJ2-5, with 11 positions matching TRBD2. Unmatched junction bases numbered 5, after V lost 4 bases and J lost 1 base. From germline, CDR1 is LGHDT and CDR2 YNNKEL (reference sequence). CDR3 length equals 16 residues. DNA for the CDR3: TGTGCCAGCAGCCGTGGGACTAGCGGTCTCCAAGAGACCCAGTACTTC. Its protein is CASSRGTSGLQETQYF.

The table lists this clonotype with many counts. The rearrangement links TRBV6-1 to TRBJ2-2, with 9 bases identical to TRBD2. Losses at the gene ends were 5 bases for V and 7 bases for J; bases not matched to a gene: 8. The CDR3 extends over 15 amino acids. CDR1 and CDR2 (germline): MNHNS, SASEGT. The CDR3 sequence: CASSRRTSEIGELFF. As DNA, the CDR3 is TGTGCCAGCAGTCGACGGACTAGCGAGATCGGGGAGCTGTTTTTT.

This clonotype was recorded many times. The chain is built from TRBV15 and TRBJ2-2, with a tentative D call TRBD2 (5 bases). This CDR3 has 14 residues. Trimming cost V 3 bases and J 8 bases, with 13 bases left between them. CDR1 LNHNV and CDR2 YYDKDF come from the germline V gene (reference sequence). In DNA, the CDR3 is TGTGCCACCAGCAGTAAGAGGGAGCCTGGGGAGCTGTTTTTT. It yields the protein CATSSKREPGELFF. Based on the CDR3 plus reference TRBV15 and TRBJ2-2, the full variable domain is DAMVIQNPRYQVTQFGKPVTLSCSQTLNHNVMYWYQQKSSQAPKLLFHYYDKDFNNEADTPDNFQSRRPNTSFCFLDIRSPGLGDTAMYLCATSSKREPGELFFGEGSRLTVL.

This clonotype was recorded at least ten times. The CDR3 is CASSEEAGGSYNSPLHF. Here the CDR3 DNA reads TGTGCCAGCAGTGAAGAAGCAGGGGGTAGTTATAATTCACCCCTCCACTTT. V is TRBV6-1 and J is TRBJ1-6, with 7 bases that match TRBD1. With V trimmed by 1 base and J by 4 bases, 7 bases remained unmatched. The germline V gene encodes CDR1 MNHNS and CDR2 SASEGT. The CDR3 consists of 17 residues.